This T cell receptor (beta chain) was identified in a study of blood T cells in healthy people across ages. General study findings and limits: In the absence of known donor CMV status, changes in expanded clonotypes were possibly confounded.

Then a second PCR, running roughly 7 to 11 cycles, was carried out with a sample-barcoded 5' primer and a J-beta primer mix. Using its own MiXCR run on the 5' RACE reads, TCRdb lists one record per CDR3 protein. Found here are hundreds of thousands of distinct CDR3 sequences, around 25% of them singletons; the top ten hold 9.4%. This clonotype was recorded a few times. Its specificity is not known. With 7 bases removed from V and 13 bases from J, the gap between germline ends came to 10 bases. This CDR3 has 9 residues. The same sample was also used in a study of T cells of mothers and their children.

This TCR was sampled from a boy younger than 18 in good health. Sequencing was performed on blood. The chain has TRBV12-3 or TRBV12-4 and TRBJ1-2; D is possibly TRBD1 (5 bases). This CDR3 reads CASTPRGTF. The CDR3 nucleotides are TGTGCCAGCACCCCAAGGGGCACCTTC.